Listed below are T cell receptor beta chains from one sample, sequenced in a study of T-cell reconstitution after alpha-beta-depleted transplantation in children. TCRdb re-called the PCR reads through MiXCR, storing one row per CDR3 protein. Counted here are approximately 400,000 distinct CDR3 sequences, around 15% occurring once; the ten biggest clones make up under 30%. This sample comprised PBMCs, mostly from graft donor cells, obtained 360 days after TCRalphabeta/CD19-depleted stem cell transplant. Receptors were obtained from a boy younger than two who had a stem cell transplant for Wiskott-Aldrich syndrome, so the T cells may come from the graft donor. Each CDR3 is given with its conserved first and last residue. D genes are given only for firm matches. Not every row has a clone size; where given, it reads once, few, many or a size class.

TRBD1	TRBV7-2	NA	TRBJ2-5	CASSLGSTGGETQYF	TGTGCCAGCAGCTTAGGCTCCACAGGGGGAGAGACCCAGTACTTC
TRBD2	TRBV20-1	NA	TRBJ2-1	CSARVGRVLLAGSSYNEQFF	TGCAGTGCTAGAGTTGGGCGGGTCCTGTTAGCGGGAAGCTCCTACAATGAGCAGTTCTTC
NA	TRBV7-8	NA	TRBJ2-7	CASSLAPSPNEQYF	TGTGCCAGCAGCTTAGCACCATCCCCCAACGAGCAGTACTTC
NA	TRBV18	few	TRBJ2-7	CASSPRSSTGYEQYF	TGTGCCAGCTCACCGAGATCTAGTACGGGCTACGAGCAGTACTTC
TRBD1	TRBV3-1	NA	TRBJ1-1	CASSKRQGLTEAFF	TGTGCCAGCAGCAAACGACAGGGTTTAACTGAAGCTTTCTTT
NA	TRBV29-1	few	TRBJ2-1	CSERVYNEQFF	TGCAGCGAAAGGGTCTACAATGAGCAGTTCTTC
TRBD1	TRBV5-1	many	TRBJ2-7	CASSSTGGPYEQYF	TGCGCCAGCAGCTCGACAGGGGGCCCTTACGAGCAGTACTTC
TRBD2	TRBV7-9	NA	TRBJ2-6	CASSGSGRFSGANVLTF	TGTGCCAGCAGCGGTAGCGGGAGGTTTTCTGGGGCCAACGTCCTGACTTTC
TRBD2	TRBV4-2	NA	TRBJ2-4	CASSQTQRGGKNIQYF	TGTGCCAGCAGCCAAACCCAGCGGGGGGGCAAAAACATTCAGTACTTC
TRBD2	TRBV4-1	NA	TRBJ2-1	CASSLGGRGGYNEQFF	TGCGCCAGCAGCCTTGGGGGTCGGGGGGGCTACAATGAGCAGTTCTTC
TRBD1	TRBV7-2	few	TRBJ2-7	CASTQGVLPTYEQYF	TGTGCCAGCACACAGGGGGTCCTCCCCACCTACGAGCAGTACTTC
NA	TRBV10-2	NA	TRBJ2-2	CASNPTVTGELFF	TGCGCCAGCAATCCAACAGTCACCGGGGAGCTGTTTTTT
NA	TRBV6-2/TRBV6-3	NA	TRBJ2-1	CASSYGGRGDNEQFF	TGTGCCAGCAGTTACGGCGGTAGAGGGGACAATGAGCAGTTCTTC
NA	TRBV3-1	NA	TRBJ2-7	CATSQDRWRTDPKSYEQYF	TGTGCCACCAGCCAAGATCGTTGGCGGACAGACCCTAAGAGCTACGAGCAGTACTTC
NA	TRBV28	few	TRBJ2-2	CASKTWGRRNTGELFF	TGTGCCAGCAAAACATGGGGCCGTCGAAACACCGGGGAGCTGTTTTTT
NA	TRBV3-1	few	TRBJ2-3	CASSQVRGTLTDTQYF	TGTGCCAGCAGCCAAGTTAGGGGGACCCTCACAGATACGCAGTATTTT
NA	TRBV11-2	NA	TRBJ2-2	CASSLERGGEHTGELFF	TGTGCCAGCAGCTTAGAAAGGGGCGGGGAGCACACCGGGGAGCTGTTTTTT
NA	TRBV9	few	TRBJ2-1	CASSVDSGEQFF	TGTGCCAGCAGCGTAGATAGTGGTGAGCAGTTCTTC
TRBD1	TRBV28	few	TRBJ2-1	CASKTFRDSYNEQFF	TGTGCCAGCAAAACCTTCCGGGACAGCTACAATGAGCAGTTCTTC
TRBD1	TRBV7-2	NA	TRBJ2-7	CASSLAGGTGHEQYF	TGTGCCAGCAGCTTAGCGGGCGGGACAGGGCACGAGCAGTACTTC
TRBD2	TRBV13	few	TRBJ2-1	CASSSRLAGGWRNEQFF	TGTGCCAGCAGCTCCCGACTAGCGGGAGGGTGGCGCAATGAGCAGTTCTTC
NA	TRBV5-1	many	TRBJ2-1	CASSTDGAYNEQFF	TGCGCCAGCAGCACGGACGGTGCGTACAATGAGCAGTTCTTC
TRBD1	TRBV5-1	NA	TRBJ2-2	CASSPWDRTGELFF	TGCGCCAGCAGCCCCTGGGACAGAACCGGGGAGCTGTTTTTT
NA	TRBV24-1	NA	TRBJ2-1	CATSGVGRKDNEQFF	TGTGCCACCTCGGGGGTCGGGAGAAAGGACAATGAGCAGTTCTTC
NA	TRBV6-5	few	TRBJ2-7	CASSYVTGISYEQYF	TGTGCCAGCAGTTACGTGACGGGAATCTCCTACGAGCAGTACTTC
TRBD2	TRBV12-3/TRBV12-4	few	TRBJ2-5	CASSFSGRYQETQYF	TGTGCCAGCAGTTTTAGCGGGAGGTACCAAGAGACCCAGTACTTC
NA	TRBV12-3/TRBV12-4	medium-sized	TRBJ2-2	CASSLALDSANTGELFF	TGTGCCAGCAGTTTAGCCCTGGACAGCGCGAACACCGGGGAGCTGTTTTTT
NA	TRBV20-1	NA	TRBJ2-1	CSAIGPSWYNEQFF	TGCAGTGCTATAGGGCCTAGCTGGTACAATGAGCAGTTCTTC
TRBD1	TRBV7-9	few	TRBJ2-3	CASSFWQGADTQYF	TGTGCCAGCAGCTTTTGGCAGGGGGCAGATACGCAGTATTTT
NA	TRBV6-2/TRBV6-3	NA	TRBJ2-5	CASSYSRRWIRETQYF	TGTGCCAGCAGTTACTCGAGACGGTGGATCAGGGAGACCCAGTACTTC
TRBD2	TRBV7-9	few	TRBJ2-2	CASSLSTSGSGTGELFF	TGTGCCAGCAGCTTATCTACTAGCGGGAGTGGCACCGGGGAGCTGTTTTTT
NA	TRBV24-1	many	TRBJ2-3	CATSDTTRGSVLLDTQYF	TGTGCCACCAGTGATACTACGAGGGGGAGCGTCTTATTAGATACGCAGTATTTT
TRBD2	TRBV15	few	TRBJ2-1	CATSRVLAGGYNEQFF	TGTGCCACCAGCAGAGTTCTAGCGGGAGGCTACAATGAGCAGTTCTTC
NA	TRBV2	NA	TRBJ2-1	CASSEAPLPNEQFF	TGTGCCAGCAGTGAAGCCCCCCTCCCCAATGAGCAGTTCTTC
NA	TRBV21-1	few	TRBJ2-7	CASSKASGEPYEQYF	TGTGCCAGCAGCAAAGCCAGCGGGGAACCCTACGAGCAGTACTTC
TRBD2	TRBV24-1	NA	TRBJ2-7	CATSPGGNAEQYF	TGTGCCACCTCCCCGGGAGGGAATGCCGAGCAGTACTTC
NA	TRBV9	few	TRBJ2-6	CASSETVSGANVLTF	TGTGCCAGCAGCGAGACAGTCTCTGGGGCCAACGTCCTGACTTTC
NA	TRBV19	NA	TRBJ1-5	CASSITGSNQPQHF	TGTGCCAGTAGTATAACGGGCAGCAATCAGCCCCAGCATTTT
NA	TRBV5-1	NA	TRBJ2-2	CASGTDTGELFF	TGCGCCAGCGGAACGGACACCGGGGAGCTGTTTTTT
NA	TRBV12-3/TRBV12-4	few	TRBJ1-5	CASSFWADQPQHF	TGTGCCAGCAGTTTCTGGGCAGACCAGCCCCAGCATTTT
NA	TRBV11-2	NA	TRBJ1-4	CASSLAWATNEKLFF	TGTGCCAGCAGCTTGGCGTGGGCAACTAATGAAAAACTGTTTTTT
NA	TRBV27	few	TRBJ2-2	CASSLLAWGTGELFF	TGTGCCAGCAGTTTATTGGCGTGGGGCACCGGGGAGCTGTTTTTT
NA	TRBV6-5	few	TRBJ1-2	CASSYLGGEGYTF	TGTGCCAGCAGTTACTTAGGGGGAGAAGGCTACACCTTC
NA	TRBV28	NA	TRBJ1-5	CASRLGGPARNQPQHF	TGTGCCAGCAGACTCGGGGGTCCCGCCCGCAATCAGCCCCAGCATTTT
TRBD2	TRBV10-3	few	TRBJ2-7	CAISVGGLAVSEQYF	TGTGCCATCAGTGTGGGGGGACTAGCCGTAAGTGAGCAGTACTTC
NA	TRBV24-1	NA	TRBJ2-1	CATSDPGTSNEQFF	TGTGCCACCAGTGACCCTGGGACTTCCAATGAGCAGTTCTTC
TRBD1	TRBV9	few	TRBJ2-7	CASSVAGTGYEQYF	TGTGCCAGCAGCGTAGCCGGGACAGGGTACGAGCAGTACTTC
NA	TRBV20-1	NA	TRBJ2-3	CSASRGVLTDTQYF	TGCAGTGCTAGTAGGGGGGTCCTCACAGATACGCAGTATTTT
NA	TRBV10-3	few	TRBJ2-7	CAIALGGDPYEQYF	TGTGCCATCGCTCTCGGGGGCGACCCCTACGAGCAGTACTTC
TRBD1	TRBV7-2	few	TRBJ1-2	CASSPGQVGYTF	TGTGCCAGCAGCCCAGGACAGGTCGGCTACACCTTC
NA	TRBV12-3/TRBV12-4	few	TRBJ2-1	CASSPVLRVHEEQFF	TGTGCCAGCAGTCCGGTCCTAAGGGTCCATGAGGAGCAGTTCTTC
NA	TRBV29-1	many	TRBJ2-1	CSVLIWRGNEQFF	TGCAGCGTCCTCATCTGGAGGGGAAATGAGCAGTTCTTC